The entry below describes one T cell receptor (beta chain). Its matching antigen is unknown. The sample originates from a study of radiotherapy plus CTLA-4 blockade in lung cancer. Looking at the study overall: Across the patients, objective responses occurred in approximately 20%, and disease control in under 35%. General study results and limits: After radiotherapy and ipilimumab, tumor-derived clones expanded in peripheral blood. How blood T cell clones changed early, along with interferon-beta, reportedly forecast response best.

The germline V gene has CDR1 SGHRS and CDR2 YFSETQ. This CDR3 region has 12 residues. With 5 bases removed from V and 7 bases from J, the gap between germline ends came to 12 bases. Treatment of patients with chemo-refractory metastatic non-small-cell lung cancer consisted of focal radiation plus CTLA-4 blockade with ipilimumab. This table comes from immunoSEQ multiplex PCR, and its TCRdb copy is limited to in-frame clones, with some not included. The data contain about 76,000 clones, about four fifths of them singletons. The rearrangement joins TRBV5-1 to TRBJ2-5; D not resolved. This clonotype was obtained from a human donor with non-small cell lung cancer whose response to radiotherapy plus ipilimumab could not be evaluated. Some clones in this sample may be carry-over from other donors' samples. The material sequenced was peripheral blood, taken from a patient treated with radiotherapy plus ipilimumab. Here the CDR3 DNA reads TGCGCCAGCAGAGAGGAGCCGGGGACCCAGTACTTC. It specifies CASREEPGTQYF.